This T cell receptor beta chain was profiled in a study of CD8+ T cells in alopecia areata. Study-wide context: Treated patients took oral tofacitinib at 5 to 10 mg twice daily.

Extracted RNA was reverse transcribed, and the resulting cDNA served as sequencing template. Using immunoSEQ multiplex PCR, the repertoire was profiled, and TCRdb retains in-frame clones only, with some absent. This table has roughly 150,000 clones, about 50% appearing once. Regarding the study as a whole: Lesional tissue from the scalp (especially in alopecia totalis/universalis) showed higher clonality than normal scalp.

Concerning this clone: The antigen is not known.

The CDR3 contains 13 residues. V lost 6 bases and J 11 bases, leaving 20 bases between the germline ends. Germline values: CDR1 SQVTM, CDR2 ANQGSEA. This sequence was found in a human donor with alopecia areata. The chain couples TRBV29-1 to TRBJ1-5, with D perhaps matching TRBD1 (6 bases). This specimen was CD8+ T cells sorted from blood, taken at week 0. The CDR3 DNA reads TGCAGCGTCTCTGAGACAGATGACAGGACCCAGCATTTT. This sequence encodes CSVSETDDRTQHF.